What follows describes a single T cell receptor (beta chain). Its specificity is unknown. This entry comes from a study of T-cell memory formation after mild COVID-19. Germline assignment: CDR1 LGHDT and CDR2 YNNKEL (reference sequence). V lost 4 bases and J 9 bases, leaving 16 bases between the germline ends. CDR3 length: 14 amino acids. Study-wide results and caveats: Specificity for SARS-CoV-2 was not confirmed among the second-wave clones peaking on day 37.

TCRdb reprocessed the 5' RACE reads via MiXCR and lists one record per CDR3 protein. The data show approximately 44,000 distinct CDR3 sequences, with 7.3% seen just once and 1.2% to 1.5% held by the top ten. Sequenced: PBMCs or a T cell subset sorted from them (not recorded which). The sequence came from a young man who had mild COVID-19 (a few samples of this study predate the infection). Cell type and time point are not known. The chain has TRBV3-1 and TRBJ1-3; D is unclear. CDR3 DNA sequence: TGTGCCAGCAGCCCGACATCGTCGCAAAGCACCATATATTTT. Translating it yields CASSPTSSQSTIYF. Drawing the rest from reference TRBV3-1 and TRBJ1-3, the complete variable domain is DTAVSQTPKYLVTQMGNDKSIKCEQNLGHDTMYWYKQDSKKFLKIMFSYNNKELIINETVPNRFSPKSPDKAHLNLHINSLELGDSAVYFCASSPTSSQSTIYFGEGSWLTVV.